This T cell receptor (beta chain) was captured by sequencing in a study of response to subunit inactivated influenza vaccine (dated by TCRdb to 2017 to 2018). Concerning the study at large: The study used deep quantitative T cell receptor repertoire profiling to track responses to a trivalent subunit inactivated influenza vaccine.

As encoded in the germline V gene, CDR1 is SQVTM while CDR2 is ANQGSEA. V gives up 3 bases and J gives up 1 base, and the segment between their germline ends measures 13 bases. Inclusive of the bounding cysteine and phenylalanine, the CDR3 is 15 residues long. Here the CDR3 DNA is all that survives: 45 bases in frame from base 1. About this clonotype: Its binding antigen is unknown. Base qualities are missing; no much larger clone stands one base away.

Overall study results and their limits: The authors proposed that each seasonal influenza vaccination may bring in only a limited number of new T cells.

The protocol used for the library was RT-PCR. The instrument given in TCRdb is Illumina HiSeq 2500. In-frame beta chains were kept once TCRdb had trimmed the public reads at Q25 with fastp and called clones with MiXCR. Under each unique CDR3 protein, matching rows form one entry showing the most common genes and DNA. This sample has 650,000 to 800,000 distinct CDR3 sequences in its table, and approximately 15% of those were observed once. In total, the top ten clones hold 5.5% to 7% of the sample. The sequence was obtained from a man aged 50 or older who received an inactivated influenza vaccine. Donor details come from another sample of the same person, matched by shared clones. The sample was PBMCs from blood, taken less than 15 days before vaccination. The rearranged segments are TRBV29-1 and TRBJ2-1; TRBD1 could be the D gene, as 5 bases match. In nucleotides, the sequence is TGCAGCGTTGAGGGGCAGGGTGCATCCTACAATGAGCAGTTCTTC. Translated, this gives CSVEGQGASYNEQFF.